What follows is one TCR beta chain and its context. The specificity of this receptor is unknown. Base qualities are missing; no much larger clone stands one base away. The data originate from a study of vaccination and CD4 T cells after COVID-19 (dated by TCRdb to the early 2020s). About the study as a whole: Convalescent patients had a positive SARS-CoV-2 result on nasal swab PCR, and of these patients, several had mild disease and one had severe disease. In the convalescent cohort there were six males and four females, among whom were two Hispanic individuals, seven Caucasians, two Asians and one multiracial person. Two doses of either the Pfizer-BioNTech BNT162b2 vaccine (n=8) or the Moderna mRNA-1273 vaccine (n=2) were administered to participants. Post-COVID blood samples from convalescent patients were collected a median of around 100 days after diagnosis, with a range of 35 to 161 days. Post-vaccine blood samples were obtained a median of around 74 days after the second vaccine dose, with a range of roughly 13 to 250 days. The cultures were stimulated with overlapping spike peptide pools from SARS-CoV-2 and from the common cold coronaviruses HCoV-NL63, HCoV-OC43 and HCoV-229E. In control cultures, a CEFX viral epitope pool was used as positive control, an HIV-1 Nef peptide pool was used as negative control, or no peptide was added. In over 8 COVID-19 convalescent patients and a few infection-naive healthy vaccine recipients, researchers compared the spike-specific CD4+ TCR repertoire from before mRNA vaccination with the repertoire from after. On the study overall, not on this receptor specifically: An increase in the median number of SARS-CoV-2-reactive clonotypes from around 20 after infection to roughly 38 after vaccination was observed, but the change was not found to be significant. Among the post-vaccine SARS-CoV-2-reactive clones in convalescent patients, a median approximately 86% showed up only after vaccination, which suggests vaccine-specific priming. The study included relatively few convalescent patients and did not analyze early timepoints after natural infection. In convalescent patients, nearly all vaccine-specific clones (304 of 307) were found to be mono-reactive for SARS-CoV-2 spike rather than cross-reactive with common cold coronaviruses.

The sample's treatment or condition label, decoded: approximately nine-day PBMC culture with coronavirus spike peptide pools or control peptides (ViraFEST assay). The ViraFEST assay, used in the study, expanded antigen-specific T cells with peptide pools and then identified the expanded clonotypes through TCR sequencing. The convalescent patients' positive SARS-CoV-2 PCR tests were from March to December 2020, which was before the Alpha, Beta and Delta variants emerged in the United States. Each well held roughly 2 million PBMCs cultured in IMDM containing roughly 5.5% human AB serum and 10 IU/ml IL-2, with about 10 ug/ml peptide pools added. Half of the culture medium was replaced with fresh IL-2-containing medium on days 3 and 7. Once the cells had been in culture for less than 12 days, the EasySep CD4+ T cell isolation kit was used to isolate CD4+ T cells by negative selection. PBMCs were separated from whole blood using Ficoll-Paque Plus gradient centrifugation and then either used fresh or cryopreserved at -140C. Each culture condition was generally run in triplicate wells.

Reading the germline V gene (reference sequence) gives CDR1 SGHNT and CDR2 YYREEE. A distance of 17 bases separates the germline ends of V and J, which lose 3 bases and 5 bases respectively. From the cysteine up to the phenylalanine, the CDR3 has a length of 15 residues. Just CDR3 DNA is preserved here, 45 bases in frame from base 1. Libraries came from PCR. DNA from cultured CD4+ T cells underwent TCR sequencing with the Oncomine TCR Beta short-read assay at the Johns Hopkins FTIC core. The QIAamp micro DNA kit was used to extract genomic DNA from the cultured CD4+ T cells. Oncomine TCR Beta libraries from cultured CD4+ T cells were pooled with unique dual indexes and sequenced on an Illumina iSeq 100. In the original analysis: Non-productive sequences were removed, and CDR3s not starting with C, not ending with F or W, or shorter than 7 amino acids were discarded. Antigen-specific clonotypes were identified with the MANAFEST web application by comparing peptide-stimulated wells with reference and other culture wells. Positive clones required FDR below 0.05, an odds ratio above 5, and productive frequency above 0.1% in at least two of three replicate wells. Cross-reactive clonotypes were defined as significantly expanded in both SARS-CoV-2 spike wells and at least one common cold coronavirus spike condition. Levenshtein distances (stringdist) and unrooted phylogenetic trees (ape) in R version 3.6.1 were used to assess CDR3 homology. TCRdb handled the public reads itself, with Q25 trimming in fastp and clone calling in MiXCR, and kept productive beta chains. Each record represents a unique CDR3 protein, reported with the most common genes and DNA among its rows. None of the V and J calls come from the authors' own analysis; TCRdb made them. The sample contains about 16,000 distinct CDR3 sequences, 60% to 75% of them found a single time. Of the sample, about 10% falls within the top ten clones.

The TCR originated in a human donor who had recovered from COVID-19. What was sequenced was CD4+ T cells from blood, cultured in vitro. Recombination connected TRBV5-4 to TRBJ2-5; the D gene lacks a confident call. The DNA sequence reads TGTGCCAGCAGCTCGCCAAACGGAAAGGAGGAGACCCAGTACTTC. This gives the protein CASSSPNGKEETQYF. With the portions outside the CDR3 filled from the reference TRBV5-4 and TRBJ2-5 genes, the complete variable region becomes ETGVTQSPTHLIKTRGQQVTLRCSSQSGHNTVSWYQQALGQGPQFIFQYYREEENGRGNFPPRFSGLQFPNYSSELNVNALELDDSALYLCASSSPNGKEETQYFGPGTRLLVL.